The 30 T cell receptor beta chains given below trace back to one sample, sequenced in a study of PD-L1 blockade in urothelial cancer. Method: immunoSEQ multiplex PCR; TCRdb's copy keeps in-frame clones and lacks some. The sample lists approximately 48,000 clones, around 85% seen once, with approximately 16% in the top ten. The sample here was PBMCs, taken around atezolizumab (anti-PD-L1) treatment. Receptor source: a man aged 60 to 69 with urothelial cancer.

CDR3 in amino acids: CASSGTDYYSNQPQHF. The DNA for the CDR3 is TGTGCCAGTAGTGGGACAGATTATTATAGCAATCAGCCCCAGCATTTT. V and J are TRBV19 and TRBJ1-5, with 7 nucleotides matching TRBD1. V shed 5 bases and J 0 bases; nucleotides not matched to a gene: 7. Germline V gives CDR1 LNHDA, CDR2 SQIVND (reference sequence). The CDR3 consists of 16 residues.

V usage is TRBV28 and J usage is TRBJ2-3; 7 bases agree with TRBD1. V shed 5 bases, J shed 1 base, and the junction held 6 bases outside the gene matches. There are 15 residues in the CDR3. Germline V gene sequence: CDR1 MDHEN, CDR2 SYDVKM. DNA of the CDR3: TGTGCCAGCAGTCCACAGGGGATCGGCACAGATACGCAGTATTTT. It yields the protein CASSPQGIGTDTQYF.

This sequence joins TRBV30 and TRBJ1-4; 10 bases agree with TRBD1. V was clipped by 2 bases and J by 5 bases; unmatched bases: 2. Germline CDR1 and CDR2: GTSNPN and SVGIG (reference sequence). This CDR3 is 14 amino acids long. The DNA of the CDR3 is TGTGCCTGGAGTTTGGACAGGGGGAATGAAAAACTGTTTTTT. This sequence encodes CAWSLDRGNEKLFF.

As to this clone: This same CDR3 is encoded by further DNA sequences in the sample. The rearrangement joins TRBV19 to TRBJ1-2; no clear D. The V and J ends lost 5 bases and 5 bases respectively, with 9 bases between them. The CDR3 has 12 residues. Germline V gives CDR1 LNHDA, CDR2 SQIVND (reference sequence). DNA of the CDR3: TGTGCCAGTAGTTTGAGGCAGTATGGCTACACCTTC. It is translated as CASSLRQYGYTF.

J is TRBJ2-7 and V is TRBV29-1; TRBD1 agrees at 9 bases. Trimming took 0 bases from V and 1 from J; bases not matched to a gene: 4. The CDR3 length is 15 residues. Germline V gene sequence: CDR1 SQVTM, CDR2 ANQGSEA. CDR3: CSVEDLGTGSYEQYF. Here the CDR3 DNA reads TGCAGCGTTGAAGATCTGGGGACAGGGTCCTACGAGCAGTACTTC.

V gene TRBV2 combines with J gene TRBJ1-2; TRBD1 aligns across 7 bases. J was trimmed by 2 bases and V by 8 bases; bases with no gene match: 8. The length of the CDR3 is 14 residues. From germline, CDR1 is SNHLY and CDR2 FYNNEI. Written as DNA, the CDR3 is TGTGCCAGCGGGGGACAGCCACTAAACTATGGCTACACCTTC. Translating it yields CASGGQPLNYGYTF.

V and J are TRBV7-2 and TRBJ2-3, with 7 bases matching TRBD2. The V and J ends lost 6 bases and 4 bases, in that order; junction bases with no gene match: 7. The germline CDR1 and CDR2 sequences are SGHTA and FQGNSA. This CDR3 has 14 residues. For the CDR3, the DNA is TGTGCCAGCAGTTCCGGGACTAAGCCAGATACGCAGTATTTT. It translates to CASSSGTKPDTQYF.

This chain joins TRBV19 and TRBJ1-4; tentative D call: TRBD1 (5 bases). The V gene lost 6 bases and the J gene lost 7 bases, with 15 bases spanning the gap. Germline lookup yields CDR1 LNHDA and CDR2 SQIVND (reference sequence). CDR3 size: 14 residues. The CDR3, as DNA: TGTGCCAGTAGATCTCCTTGGACACTTGAAAAACTGTTTTTT. This codes for CASRSPWTLEKLFF.

This chain joins TRBV30 and TRBJ1-1; D not resolved. V was trimmed by 2 bases and J by 0 bases, leaving 7 bases between them. Germline V gene sequence: CDR1 GTSNPN, CDR2 SVGIG (reference sequence). CDR3 size: 13 residues. In DNA, the CDR3 is TGTGCCTGGAGTCGGGTGATGAACACTGAAGCTTTCTTT. It yields the protein CAWSRVMNTEAFF.

This clone occurred once. V is TRBV13 and J is TRBJ2-1; 8 bases align to TRBD1. Trimming at V came to 6 bases and at J to 6 bases, leaving 7 bases not matched to a gene. The CDR3 consists of 14 residues. CDR1 and CDR2 (germline): PRHDT, FYEKMQ (reference sequence). As DNA, the CDR3 is TGTGCCAGCAGTCCTGCCGGACAGGGCAATGAGCAGTTCTTC. Translated: CASSPAGQGNEQFF. Based on the CDR3 plus reference TRBV13 and TRBJ2-1, the full variable domain is AAGVIQSPRHLIKEKRETATLKCYPIPRHDTVYWYQQGPGQDPQFLISFYEKMQSDKGSIPDRFSAQQFSDYHSELNMSSLELGDSALYFCASSPAGQGNEQFFGPGTRLTVL.

V usage is TRBV5-6 and J usage is TRBJ1-5; D is possibly TRBD1 (6 bases). V was trimmed by 1 base and J by 4 bases, leaving 9 bases between them. The CDR3 has 14 amino acids. Looked up from germline, CDR1 is SGHDT and CDR2 is YYEEEE. CDR3 nucleotides: TGTGCCAGCAGCTTGATACAGGGTAATCAGCCCCAGCATTTT. It encodes CASSLIQGNQPQHF. Full variable domain (remainder filled in from reference TRBV5-6 and TRBJ1-5): DAGVTQSPTHLIKTRGQQVTLRCSPKSGHDTVSWYQQALGQGPQFIFQYYEEEERQRGNFPDRFSGHQFPNYSSELNVNALLLGDSALYLCASSLIQGNQPQHFGDGTRLSIL.

V gene TRBV5-4 combines with J gene TRBJ2-1; 11 bases are shared with TRBD2. The CDR3 spans 20 residues. V shed 2 bases and J 1 base; nucleotides not matched to a gene: 14. From germline, CDR1 is SGHNT and CDR2 YYREEE (reference sequence). Written as DNA, the CDR3 is TGTGCCAGCAGCTTCATGGTTGTAGCGGGAGGGCCAGGGTCCTACAATGAGCAGTTCTTC. Protein: CASSFMVVAGGPGSYNEQFF. The variable domain in full, with the rest retrieved from reference TRBV5-4 and TRBJ2-1, is ETGVTQSPTHLIKTRGQQVTLRCSSQSGHNTVSWYQQALGQGPQFIFQYYREEENGRGNFPPRFSGLQFPNYSSELNVNALELDDSALYLCASSFMVVAGGPGSYNEQFFGPGTRLTVL.

This clone was seen just once. The gene calls are TRBV27 and TRBJ2-1, with a weak D call TRBD2 (6 bases). The CDR3 length is 19 residues. The germline gives CDR1 MNHEY, CDR2 SMNVEV (reference sequence). The V end lost 6 bases, the J end lost 1 base, and 25 bases lay between the germline ends. The CDR3 DNA reads as TGTGCCAGCAGCCAAAGGAGGGGCGGGGTCACATTTTCCTACAATGAGCAGTTCTTC. Its protein product is CASSQRRGGVTFSYNEQFF.

V usage is TRBV6-1 and J usage is TRBJ1-1; 7 bases are a match to TRBD1. J gave up 5 bases and V 7 bases, and 7 bases lay outside the gene matches. CDR3 size: 13 residues. From germline, CDR1 is MNHNS and CDR2 SASEGT. CDR3 protein: CASIRTGRTEAFF. The CDR3 region has the DNA TGTGCCAGCATTAGGACAGGCCGAACTGAAGCTTTCTTT.

The V call is TRBV19, the J call TRBJ1-4; 7 nucleotides agree with TRBD1. V was clipped by 7 bases and J by 16 bases; unmatched bases: 9. CDR3 length equals 11 residues. Germline V gives CDR1 LNHDA, CDR2 SQIVND (reference sequence). Written as DNA, the CDR3 is TGTGCCAGTACCACCGGGACAGAATGGTTTTTT. This encodes CASTTGTEWFF.

The chain links TRBV11-2 to TRBJ2-7; no reliable D call. Germline CDR1 is SGHAT and CDR2 is FQNNGV. V was cut by 5 bases and J by 3 bases, with 8 bases left in between. The CDR3 is made up of 12 amino acids. This CDR3 is CASSQAYYEQYF. In nucleotides, the CDR3 is TGTGCCAGCAGCCAGGCATACTACGAGCAGTACTTC.

V usage is TRBV6-5 and J usage is TRBJ2-5, with a weak D call TRBD1 (6 bases). The CDR3 length is 14 residues. Trimming took 7 bases from V and 4 from J, leaving 16 bases between them. Germline V gives CDR1 MNHEY, CDR2 SVGAGI. CDR3 residues: CASTPQGMGETQYF. CDR3 nucleotide sequence: TGTGCCAGCACTCCTCAGGGGATGGGAGAGACCCAGTACTTC.

The chain has TRBV13 and TRBJ2-7; TRBD1 aligns across 7 bases. Looked up from germline, CDR1 is PRHDT and CDR2 is FYEKMQ (reference sequence). CDR3 length: 15 residues. Trimming took 2 bases from V and 5 from J; bases not matched to a gene: 9. The CDR3 coding sequence is TGTGCCAGCAGCTTACCCCGGGGCCAGGGGGACGAGCAGTACTTC. Translation gives CASSLPRGQGDEQYF. The whole variable domain, filled in from reference TRBV13 and TRBJ2-7, reads AAGVIQSPRHLIKEKRETATLKCYPIPRHDTVYWYQQGPGQDPQFLISFYEKMQSDKGSIPDRFSAQQFSDYHSELNMSSLELGDSALYFCASSLPRGQGDEQYFGPGTRLTVT.

The chain recombines TRBV7-8 with TRBJ1-5; 10 nucleotides match TRBD1. Looked up from germline, CDR1 is SGHVS and CDR2 is FQNEAQ. V dropped 5 bases and J dropped 2; count of bases not matched to a gene: 9. The CDR3 is 17 amino acids. CDR3: CASSGPGQGMGNQPQHF. The CDR3 DNA follows: TGTGCCAGCAGCGGACCGGGACAGGGGATGGGCAATCAGCCCCAGCATTTT.

The chain employs TRBV9 and TRBJ2-5; maybe TRBD2 (5 bases). The CDR3 spans 15 residues. In germline, CDR1 is SGDLS, CDR2 YYNGEE. V was clipped by 3 bases and J by 4 bases, with 16 bases between them. The CDR3 DNA sequence: TGTGCCAGCAGCGCTCGGAACGGAGGAGGAGAGACCCAGTACTTC. This sequence encodes CASSARNGGGETQYF.

CDR3 in DNA: TGTGCCAGCAACCCACGGGGGAATCTGATGGACACCGGGGAGCTGTTTTTT. Protein product: CASNPRGNLMDTGELFF. The V and J genes are TRBV4-2 and TRBJ2-2; D is perhaps TRBD2 (6 bases). Germline assignment: CDR1 LGHNA and CDR2 YNFKEQ. The CDR3 has 17 residues. Deletions cut 7 bases from V and 3 bases from J, with 21 bases between.

The chain joins TRBV28 to TRBJ1-1, with D perhaps TRBD1 (6 bases). The CDR3 consists of 16 residues. The V end was cut by 6 bases, the J end by 5 bases, with 22 bases between. Germline CDR1 and CDR2: MDHEN and SYDVKM. The CDR3 DNA is TGTGCCAGCAGCCGCCCTTACCCGGGTAGGGGGACTGAAGCTTTCTTT. Its translation is CASSRPYPGRGTEAFF.

The V and J genes are TRBV28 and TRBJ2-7, with 7 bases fitting TRBD1. Germline CDR1 MDHEN, CDR2 SYDVKM. The CDR3 is 15 residues long. V trimming: 4 bases; J trimming: 2 bases; junction bases outside the gene matches: 8. The CDR3 nucleotides are TGTGCCAGCAGTTCCTCCGGGACAGAAGCCTACGAGCAGTACTTC. Its protein is CASSSSGTEAYEQYF.

The chain carries TRBV9 and TRBJ2-5; TRBD1 might be the D (5 bases). The length of the CDR3 is 13 residues. Germline V gives CDR1 SGDLS, CDR2 YYNGEE. Deletions cut 2 bases from V and 5 bases from J, with 10 bases between. Here the CDR3 reads CASSVDTRETQYF. The CDR3 DNA reads TGTGCCAGCAGCGTGGACACACGGGAGACCCAGTACTTC.

This clone came up a few times. The chain uses TRBV11-2 and TRBJ2-1; D not resolved. Germline V gives CDR1 SGHAT, CDR2 FQNNGV. Trimming pared 6 bases from V and 3 bases from J, leaving 18 bases between. The CDR3 has 16 residues. CDR3 in DNA: TGTGCCAGCAGAGCAGGAACTTCCGGTATCTACAATGAGCAGTTCTTC. Translated, it gives CASRAGTSGIYNEQFF.

J is TRBJ2-2 and V is TRBV19, with no clear D. Germline assignment: CDR1 LNHDA and CDR2 SQIVND (reference sequence). Trimming stripped 7 bases from V and 3 bases from J, with 12 bases between. The CDR3 spans 14 residues. CDR3 protein: CASTPGSYTGELFF. In DNA form, the CDR3 reads TGTGCCAGTACCCCCGGGTCCTACACCGGGGAGCTGTTTTTT.

V usage is TRBV19 and J usage is TRBJ1-2; TRBD1 agrees at 9 bases. The CDR3 is made up of 14 amino acids. V was pared by 3 bases and J by 8 bases, with 7 bases of the junction left unmatched. Germline V gene lookup returns CDR1 LNHDA and CDR2 SQIVND (reference sequence). The CDR3 DNA reads TGTGCCAGTAGTATCCCGGGACAGGGCGCCGGCTACACCTTC. It is translated as CASSIPGQGAGYTF. Supplemented by reference TRBV19 and TRBJ1-2, the full variable domain reads DGGITQSPKYLFRKEGQNVTLSCEQNLNHDAMYWYRQDPGQGLRLIYYSQIVNDFQKGDIAEGYSVSREKKESFPLTVTSAQKNPTAFYLCASSIPGQGAGYTFGSGTRLTVV.

The V call is TRBV18, the J call TRBJ1-3, with 7 bases fitting TRBD1. This CDR3 contains 16 residues. The ends lost 2 bases at V and 4 bases at J; junction bases unmatched: 8. CDR1 and CDR2 (germline): KGHSH, LQKENI. The CDR3 region has the DNA TGTGCCAGCTCACCATCGAGAACAGGGGACGGAAACACCATATATTTT. It codes for CASSPSRTGDGNTIYF.

J is TRBJ2-1 and V is TRBV7-9; D remains unclear. Germline V gives CDR1 SEHNR, CDR2 FQNEAQ (reference sequence). Trimming left V 5 bases short and J 8 bases short, with 7 bases between. The length of the CDR3 is 11 residues. The CDR3 region is CASSPLYEQFF. DNA for the CDR3: TGTGCCAGCAGCCCCCTATATGAGCAGTTCTTC.

This sequence joins TRBV7-6 and TRBJ1-6; 8 bases fit TRBD1. Germline CDR1 SGHVS, CDR2 FNYEAQ. With V trimmed by 5 bases and J by 9 bases, 12 bases remained unmatched. This CDR3 has 16 amino acids. In nucleotides, the CDR3 is TGTGCCAGCAGCAAAGGACCGGGACAGGTATCTTCACCCCTCCACTTT. Translated: CASSKGPGQVSSPLHF.